The 18 T cell receptor delta chains in this list originate from one sample, sequenced in a study of gamma-delta chains in newborns, infants, children. With CATT, TCRdb re-called clones from the reads. The sample contains around 10,000 delta-chain clones, roughly 9% of which appear only once. The specimen was blood. These receptors all come from a child who was a newborn, infant or young child, either healthy, febrile or measles-vaccinated (not recorded which).

This clone was counted between two and nine times. The gene calls are TRDV2 and TRDJ2; TRDD3 is a possible D gene (5 bases). Germline CDR1 and CDR2: GEAIGNYY and EKD. The CDR3 is 17 residues long. Trimming shortened V by 1 base and J by 4 bases, and 18 bases separated the two germline ends. The CDR3 nucleotides are TGTGCCTGTGACACGTTAGGGGAGCGAAACCCGACAGCACAACTCTTCTTT. It specifies CACDTLGERNPTAQLFF.

This chain joins TRDV3 and TRDJ1; D not certain. With 5 bases removed from V and 2 bases from J, the gap between germline ends came to 15 bases. CDR3 length: 13 residues. Germline V gene sequence: CDR1 TVYSNPD, CDR2 GDNSRS (reference sequence). The CDR3 coding sequence is TGTGCCCGGACCCCCCGACCGACCGATAAACTCATCTTT. Its translation is CARTPRPTDKLIF.

The chain links TRDV1 to TRDJ1, with TRDD3 identical over 11 bases. The V gene's germline CDR1 is TSWWSYY and CDR2 QGS. This CDR3 has 17 residues. J was trimmed by 8 bases and V by 2 bases; bases with no gene match: 13. The CDR3 reads CALGERSSLYWGIKLIF. The CDR3 bases are TGTGCTCTTGGGGAAAGGTCTTCCCTCTACTGGGGGATAAAACTCATCTTT.

The rearrangement links TRDV2 to TRDJ3, with D perhaps TRDD3 (6 bases). The CDR3 contains 18 residues. With 0 bases removed from V and 0 bases from J, the gap between germline ends came to 11 bases. Germline lookup yields CDR1 GEAIGNYY and CDR2 EKD. The CDR3 bases are TGTGCCTGTGACACCGGGGATCCCCTCTCCTGGGACACCCGACAGATGTTTTTC. Translation gives CACDTGDPLSWDTRQMFF.

The chain employs TRDV2 and TRDJ2; 13 nucleotides align to TRDD3. V shed 0 bases, J shed 0 bases, and the junction held 3 bases outside the gene matches. The CDR3 runs to 18 residues. CDR1 is GEAIGNYY and CDR2 is EKD in the germline V gene. CDR3 loop: CACDTVLGDTSLTAQLFF. In DNA form, the CDR3 reads TGTGCCTGTGACACCGTACTGGGGGATACGTCTTTGACAGCACAACTCTTCTTT.

This clone was found a few times. This may come from a read error, since a much larger clone is one base off. The sample has other DNA sequences that encode this CDR3 too. The V and J genes are TRDV2 and TRDJ1, with 12 bases aligning to TRDD3. Trimming removed 1 base from V and 0 bases from J; junction bases left unmatched: 14. The length of the CDR3 is 20 residues. Germline assignment: CDR1 GEAIGNYY and CDR2 EKD. CDR3 bases: TGTGCCTGTGACACTCTGGCCTACTGGGGGATACCGACGTACACCGATAAACTCATCTTT. Its protein is CACDTLAYWGIPTYTDKLIF.

This chain connects TRDV2 to TRDJ1; TRDD3 agrees at 11 bases. The CDR3 contains 17 residues. V gave up 0 bases and J gave up 0 bases; unmatched junction bases: 5. The germline CDR1 and CDR2 sequences are GEAIGNYY and EKD. In nucleotides, the CDR3 is TGTGCCTGTGACACCGTTTTACTGGGGGATAACACCGATAAACTCATCTTT. Its translation is CACDTVLLGDNTDKLIF.

In this sample, this clone turned up a few times. The chain couples TRDV2 to TRDJ1; 7 nucleotides match TRDD3. The CDR3 sequence is 18 residues long. V lost 1 base to trimming and J lost 0 bases; unmatched junction nucleotides: 13. Germline V gene sequence: CDR1 GEAIGNYY, CDR2 EKD. The CDR3 DNA reads TGTGCCTGTGACACTCTGGGGGTTGACCGGTCGTACACCGATAAACTCATCTTT. Translated, it gives CACDTLGVDRSYTDKLIF.

As concerns this clone: The sample contains more than one DNA sequence encoding this CDR3. The chain uses TRDV2 and TRDJ3, with D tentatively TRDD3 (5 bases). This CDR3 region has 18 residues. The germline V and J ends were trimmed by 0 bases and 0 bases, with 11 bases remaining between them. Germline loops: CDR1 GEAIGNYY, CDR2 EKD. CDR3 nucleotide sequence: TGTGCCTGTGACACCGGGGGGCAGAGCTCCTGGGACACCCGACAGATGTTTTTC. Amino acid sequence: CACDTGGQSSWDTRQMFF.

The chain uses TRDV2 and TRDJ3; 10 bases agree with TRDD3. Germline V gene lookup returns CDR1 GEAIGNYY and CDR2 EKD. V trimming: 2 bases; J trimming: 6 bases; junction bases outside the gene matches: 12. The length of the CDR3 is 19 residues. The CDR3 loop reads CACDILQGDTFKDTRQMFF. CDR3 in DNA: TGTGCCTGTGACATCTTGCAGGGGGATACGTTCAAGGACACCCGACAGATGTTTTTC.

Concerning this clone: This DNA translates differently at residue 9 from the TCRdb protein, which is that of a much larger clone; a read error is likely, and the protein shown is the DNA's own translation. The chain recombines TRDV2 with TRDJ2, with 7 bases fitting TRDD3. In germline, CDR1 is GEAIGNYY, CDR2 EKD. The J segment lost 1 base and the V segment lost 2 bases, leaving 12 bases of the junction unmatched. The CDR3 is 18 residues long. The CDR3 region has the DNA TGTGCCTGTGACAAAGTACTGGGGAATAAAAATTTGACAGCACAACTCTTCTTT. It specifies CACDKVLGNKNLTAQLFF.

This clone occurred a few times. TCRdb's listed protein matches a much larger clone and diverges from this DNA's translation at residue 6, likely through a read error; the protein shown comes from the DNA. The gene calls are TRDV2 and TRDJ1; D ambiguous. This CDR3 is built from 14 residues. Germline loops: CDR1 GEAIGNYY, CDR2 EKD. V shed 3 bases and J shed 0 bases, with 10 bases lying between them. The CDR3: CACDRCGNTDKLIF. Written as DNA, the CDR3 is TGTGCCTGTGACCGGTGTGGGAACACCGATAAACTCATCTTT.

This clone was observed a few times. The chain couples TRDV2 to TRDJ1; 12 nucleotides agree with TRDD3. This CDR3 region has 18 residues. Per germline, CDR1 GEAIGNYY and CDR2 EKD. With V trimmed by 3 bases and J by 2 bases, 12 bases remained unmatched. In DNA form, the CDR3 reads TGTGCCTGTGACCCGGTACTGGGGGATACATTGTGGACCGATAAACTCATCTTT. Translating it yields CACDPVLGDTLWTDKLIF.

CDR3 coding DNA: TGTGCCTGTGACATCCTGGGGGATACACGGGCTTGGGACACCCGACAGATGTTTTTC. Translating it yields CACDILGDTRAWDTRQMFF. The chain is built from TRDV2 and TRDJ3; the match to TRDD3 covers 11 bases. The germline gives CDR1 GEAIGNYY, CDR2 EKD. This CDR3 is 19 amino acids long. Unmatched junction bases numbered 9, after V lost 2 bases and J lost 4 bases.

For this clone: This specimen includes other DNA sequences encoding the same CDR3. This chain joins TRDV2 and TRDJ3, with 7 positions matching TRDD3. J lost 0 bases, V lost 0 bases, and 4 bases had no gene match. Germline V gene sequence: CDR1 GEAIGNYY, CDR2 EKD. CDR3 length equals 18 residues. The CDR3 coding sequence is TGTGCCTGTGACACCGCTGGGGGGAGCTCCTGGGACACCCGACAGATGTTTTTC. Its protein product is CACDTAGGSSWDTRQMFF.

The table lists this clone with a few counts. TCRdb lists the protein of a much larger clone for this DNA, which differs at residue 7, so this is likely a read error; the protein given here is translated from the DNA itself. The V call is TRDV2, the J call TRDJ3; no clear D. The germline CDR1 and CDR2 sequences are GEAIGNYY and EKD. CDR3 size: 19 residues. V lost 0 bases, J lost 0 bases, and 14 bases lay in between. The CDR3 region is CACDTVPPESSWDTRQMFF. CDR3 in DNA: TGTGCCTGTGACACCGTACCGCCTGAAAGCTCCTGGGACACCCGACAGATGTTTTTC.

This clone appeared a few times. The chain combines TRDV2 with TRDJ2; 7 bases align to TRDD3. The trim removed 2 bases at V and 0 bases at J, leaving 8 bases unmatched. This CDR3 contains 17 residues. Germline V gives CDR1 GEAIGNYY, CDR2 EKD. CDR3 residues: CACDKLGDTTLTAQLFF. For the CDR3, the DNA is TGTGCCTGTGACAAGTTGGGGGACACTACTTTGACAGCACAACTCTTCTTT.

The chain employs TRDV2 and TRDJ1; TRDD3 agrees at 10 bases. CDR1 is GEAIGNYY and CDR2 is EKD in the germline V gene. V lost 5 bases, J lost 0 bases, and 8 bases stayed unmatched. The CDR3 contains 16 residues. CDR3 nucleotide sequence: TGTGCCTGTGCGCCACTGGGGGATGCGTACACCGATAAACTCATCTTT. Translation gives CACAPLGDAYTDKLIF.